These 27 T cell receptor beta chains came from one sample sequenced in a study of blood T cell dynamics during melanoma immunotherapy. Time point of the sample: pre-treatment baseline. Using immunoSEQ multiplex PCR, the repertoire was profiled, and TCRdb retains in-frame clones only, with some absent. The data contain more than 9,000 clones, 65% to 90% of them singletons. The sample in question was blood, obtained from a patient treated with checkpoint blockade. All receptors come from a human donor with melanoma.

The chain couples TRBV5-4 to TRBJ2-1, with TRBD2 matching 7 bases. The junction had 3 bases not matched to a gene; V was cut back by 0 bases and J by 0 bases. The CDR3 has 16 amino acids. CDR1 SGHNT and CDR2 YYREEE come from the germline V gene (reference sequence). The CDR3 coding sequence is TGTGCCAGCAGCTTGGCCGGGGGGAGCTCCTACAATGAGCAGTTCTTC. Amino acid sequence: CASSLAGGSSYNEQFF.

The CDR3 sequence is CASSLDSSSYNSPLHF. The CDR3 region has the DNA TGTGCCAGCAGCCTCGACAGTAGCTCCTATAATTCACCCCTCCACTTT. The rearrangement uses TRBV9 and TRBJ1-6; possible D gene TRBD1, 5 bases. The V end was cut by 4 bases, the J end by 0 bases, with 11 bases between. This CDR3 is 16 amino acids long. Germline CDR1 is SGDLS and CDR2 is YYNGEE.

The V gene is TRBV2, the J gene TRBJ2-2, with TRBD2 matching 8 bases. This CDR3 has 15 amino acids. Germline CDR1 and CDR2: SNHLY and FYNNEI. V was pared by 5 bases and J by 4 bases, with 6 bases of the junction left unmatched. CDR3: CASSPAGESTGELFF. CDR3 in DNA: TGTGCCAGCAGTCCAGCGGGGGAAAGCACCGGGGAGCTGTTTTTT.

The chain links TRBV9 to TRBJ2-5; 14 bases agree with TRBD2. Germline CDR1 is SGDLS and CDR2 is YYNGEE. The CDR3 is 16 residues long. J was trimmed by 4 bases and V by 4 bases; bases with no gene match: 6. CDR3 sequence: CASSFGLAGGAETQYF. CDR3 in DNA: TGTGCCAGCAGCTTTGGACTAGCGGGGGGTGCAGAGACCCAGTACTTC.

This sequence joins TRBV9 and TRBJ2-1, with D perhaps matching TRBD1 or TRBD2 (5 bases each). This CDR3 is 14 amino acids long. Trimming removed 0 bases at V and 6 bases at J, with 10 bases between. Per germline, CDR1 SGDLS and CDR2 YYNGEE. The chain's CDR3 is CASSVGDVANEQFF. In DNA, the CDR3 is TGTGCCAGCAGCGTAGGGGACGTCGCCAATGAGCAGTTCTTC.

The rearrangement uses TRBV7-9 and TRBJ1-2; 7 bases line up with TRBD1. The CDR3 is 14 amino acids. Germline CDR1 SEHNR, CDR2 FQNEAQ (reference sequence). J lost 3 bases, V lost 0 bases, and 1 base had no gene match. The CDR3 DNA follows: TGTGCCAGCAGCTTAGCAGGGGGCGACTATGGCTACACCTTC. This codes for CASSLAGGDYGYTF.

In its sample, this clone was seen once. V gene TRBV4-1 combines with J gene TRBJ2-1; 10 bases match TRBD2. This CDR3 has 15 amino acids. Per the germline V gene, CDR1 is MGHRA and CDR2 is YSYEKL. The ends lost 6 bases at V and 9 bases at J; junction bases unmatched: 11. The CDR3 reads CASRQRAGGLIEQFF. The CDR3, as DNA: TGCGCCAGCAGGCAAAGAGCGGGGGGGCTTATTGAGCAGTTCTTC.

This sequence joins TRBV6-1 and TRBJ2-6; 8 bases agree with TRBD1. The CDR3 consists of 15 residues. The germline V gene has CDR1 MNHNS and CDR2 SASEGT. Trimming at V came to 6 bases and at J to 3 bases, leaving 4 bases not matched to a gene. The chain's CDR3 is CASSPTGVGANVLTF. CDR3 coding DNA: TGTGCCAGCAGCCCGACAGGGGTTGGGGCCAACGTCCTGACTTTC.

Only a few counts were recorded for this clone. The CDR3 DNA is TGCGCCAGCAGCTGGGAGTTGGGAGATAATTCACCCCTCCACTTT. It yields the protein CASSWELGDNSPLHF. The J gene is TRBJ1-6, the V gene TRBV5-1; D ambiguous. The CDR3 has 15 residues. Between the trimmed V and J ends, which lost 3 bases and 5 bases, there was a span of 12 bases. Germline CDR1 reads SGHRS; CDR2 reads YFSETQ. The variable domain in full, completed from reference TRBV5-1 and TRBJ1-6, reads KAGVTQTPRYLIKTRGQQVTLSCSPISGHRSVSWYQQTPGQGLQFLFEYFSETQRNKGNFPGRFSGRQFSNSRSEMNVSTLELGDSALYLCASSWELGDNSPLHFGNGTRLTVT.

The chain couples TRBV14 to TRBJ2-7; no firm D call. Germline assignment: CDR1 SGHDN and CDR2 FVKESK. CDR3 size: 14 residues. The V end lost 1 base, the J end lost 2 bases, and 9 bases lay between the germline ends. Here the CDR3 DNA reads TGTGCCAGCAGCCAAGTTGGCGTAACCTACGAGCAGTACTTC. Amino acid sequence: CASSQVGVTYEQYF.

Only one count was recorded for this clone. The rearrangement joins TRBV9 to TRBJ2-3; D is possibly TRBD1 (5 bases). CDR3 size: 14 residues. Germline CDR1 reads SGDLS; CDR2 reads YYNGEE. The V and J ends lost 4 bases and 4 bases respectively, with 13 bases between them. CDR3 DNA: TGTGCCAGCAGCAGGGGAAGTGGGCCAGATACGCAGTATTTT. Protein sequence: CASSRGSGPDTQYF.

A few counts support this clone. J is TRBJ1-2 and V is TRBV27, with a possible D match to TRBD1 (5 bases). CDR3 length: 12 residues. Trimming took off 5 bases at V and 2 bases at J, with 6 bases between the two ends. Per germline, CDR1 MNHEY and CDR2 SMNVEV (reference sequence). In DNA form, the CDR3 reads TGTGCCAGCAGTGGGGACAACTATGGCTACACCTTC. This encodes CASSGDNYGYTF.

The chain is built from TRBV18 and TRBJ2-5; 9 positions match TRBD1. After removal of 3 bases from V and 1 base from J, the junction contained 3 bases not matched to a gene. The CDR3 runs to 15 residues. The V gene's germline CDR1 is KGHSH and CDR2 LQKENI. CDR3 DNA: TGTGCCAGCTCACCCGGACAGGGGTCCCAAGAGACCCAGTACTTC. Protein sequence: CASSPGQGSQETQYF.

The chain is built from TRBV5-4 and TRBJ2-2; 7 bases map to TRBD2. The V and J ends lost 4 bases and 8 bases, in that order; junction bases with no gene match: 8. The CDR3 has 14 residues. Per germline, CDR1 SGHNT and CDR2 YYREEE (reference sequence). The CDR3 is CASSPGTTRGELFF. CDR3 nucleotide sequence: TGTGCCAGCAGCCCTGGGACTACGAGGGGGGAGCTGTTTTTT.

The rearrangement joins TRBV18 to TRBJ2-5; weak D call: TRBD2 (5 bases). The CDR3 has 15 amino acids. CDR1 KGHSH and CDR2 LQKENI come from the germline V gene. With 3 bases removed from V and 0 bases from J, the gap between germline ends came to 11 bases. The CDR3 here is CASSPIPGYQETQYF. CDR3 DNA sequence: TGTGCCAGCTCACCTATACCGGGATACCAAGAGACCCAGTACTTC.

This clone was observed a single time. The genes are TRBV9 and TRBJ1-1, with TRBD1 matching over 9 bases. The length of the CDR3 is 15 residues. V lost 3 bases, J lost 5 bases, and 8 bases stayed unmatched. Germline V gives CDR1 SGDLS, CDR2 YYNGEE. The CDR3 DNA sequence: TGTGCCAGCAGCGGAGAAAACAGGGGGCGGACTGAAGCTTTCTTT. Translated, it gives CASSGENRGRTEAFF.

The chain links TRBV21-1 to TRBJ2-1; the table's D gene call, TRBD2, was not cross checked with the DNA. TRBV21-1 is assigned pseudogene status. The CDR3 runs to 15 residues. As DNA, the CDR3 is TGTGCCAGCAGCGCCAGCCAGCGGGGCCCTAATGAGCAGTTCTTC. Encoded protein: CASSASQRGPNEQFF.

The chain employs TRBV29-1 and TRBJ2-2; 7 nucleotides agree with TRBD1. The CDR3 sequence is 13 residues long. Trimming cost V 7 bases and J 3 bases; bases outside gene matches: 5. Germline V lookup: CDR1 SQVTM, CDR2 ANQGSEA. CDR3 sequence: CSAGQRDTGELFF. The CDR3 nucleotides read TGCAGCGCGGGACAGAGGGACACCGGGGAGCTGTTTTTT.

The chain is built from TRBV2 and TRBJ1-4; the D gene is possibly TRBD1 (5 bases). CDR1 and CDR2 from the germline V gene are SNHLY and FYNNEI. The CDR3 has 17 amino acids. The V and J ends lost 4 bases and 8 bases respectively, with 23 bases between them. The CDR3 reads CASSVIQGRSRVEKLFF. The CDR3 DNA reads TGTGCCAGCAGTGTTATTCAGGGCCGCTCTCGGGTCGAAAAACTGTTTTTT.

The chain has TRBV6-5 and TRBJ1-2; D may be TRBD1 (6 bases). The V end was cut by 5 bases, the J end by 8 bases, with 15 bases between. CDR1 and CDR2 from the germline V gene are MNHEY and SVGAGI. This CDR3 is built from 13 residues. DNA of the CDR3: TGTGCCAGCAGTCCCCCCGGGGGCTGGGGCTACACCTTC. This gives the protein CASSPPGGWGYTF.

The chain employs TRBV30 and TRBJ2-1, with 11 nucleotides matching TRBD2. This CDR3 contains 15 residues. Germline CDR1 GTSNPN, CDR2 SVGIG (reference sequence). Germline trimming cut 2 bases from V and 3 bases from J; bases unmatched to any gene: 3. Here the CDR3 DNA reads TGTGCCTGGAGTATAGCGGGGGGGCTCTACAATGAGCAGTTCTTC. Translation gives CAWSIAGGLYNEQFF. Full variable domain (rest looked up from reference TRBV30 and TRBJ2-1): SQTIHQWPATLVQPVGSPLSLECTVEGTSNPNLYWYRQAAGRGLQLLFYSVGIGQISSEVPQNLSASRPQDRQFILSSKKLLLSDSGFYLCAWSIAGGLYNEQFFGPGTRLTVL.

The V and J genes are TRBV21-1 and TRBJ1-1. TRBV21-1 is flagged as a pseudogene. This CDR3 spans 15 amino acids. The CDR3 DNA follows: TGTGCCAGCAGCCCCTGCTCGGAACTGGGCACTGAAGCTTTCTTT. It encodes CASSPCSELGTEAFF.

In this sample, this clone turned up once. The gene calls are TRBV18 and TRBJ1-1; D is ambiguous. There are 13 residues in the CDR3. Trimming pared 1 base from V and 2 bases from J, leaving 5 bases between. The germline V gene has CDR1 KGHSH and CDR2 LQKENI. CDR3 nucleotide sequence: TGTGCCAGCTCACCACTCGCTAACACTGAAGCTTTCTTT. Translated: CASSPLANTEAFF.

V is TRBV6-1 and J is TRBJ1-6; a possible D gene is TRBD1 (6 bases). Germline CDR1 and CDR2: MNHNS and SASEGT. Trimming removed 3 bases from V and 14 bases from J, with 17 bases in between. The CDR3 is 14 residues long. CDR3 in DNA: TGTGCCAGCAGTGATGTCAGGGGAATTACCACCCTCCACTTT. Protein sequence: CASSDVRGITTLHF.

The genes are TRBV27 and TRBJ2-1; 8 bases fit TRBD1. The V gene end was trimmed by 5 bases and the J gene end by 6 bases; junction bases not matched to a gene: 6. Looked up from germline, CDR1 is MNHEY and CDR2 is SMNVEV (reference sequence). This CDR3 has 14 amino acids. The CDR3 DNA sequence: TGTGCCAGCAGTCCCTCGGGGACAGGCAATGAGCAGTTCTTC. As protein: CASSPSGTGNEQFF.

This clone occurred a few times. V usage is TRBV7-2 and J usage is TRBJ2-1; possibly TRBD2 for D (7 bases). This CDR3 spans 14 amino acids. With 0 bases removed from V and 6 bases from J, the gap between germline ends came to 9 bases. Germline V gene data show CDR1 as SGHTA and CDR2 as FQGNSA. The CDR3 loop is CASSLAAGANEQFF. The CDR3 nucleotides are TGTGCCAGCAGCTTAGCGGCGGGGGCCAATGAGCAGTTCTTC.

The gene calls are TRBV9 and TRBJ2-3, with D perhaps TRBD2 (6 bases). Between the trimmed V and J ends, which lost 2 bases and 2 bases, there was a span of 9 bases. The length of the CDR3 is 14 residues. Germline V gene lookup returns CDR1 SGDLS and CDR2 YYNGEE. The CDR3 is CASSVAGFTDTQYF. In DNA form, the CDR3 reads TGTGCCAGCAGCGTTGCGGGGTTCACAGATACGCAGTATTTT. The full variable domain, in which reference TRBV9 and TRBJ2-3 provide the parts outside the CDR3, is DSGVTQTPKHLITATGQRVTLRCSPRSGDLSVYWYQQSLDQGLQFLIQYYNGEERAKGNILERFSAQQFPDLHSELNLSSLELGDSALYFCASSVAGFTDTQYFGPGTRLTVL.